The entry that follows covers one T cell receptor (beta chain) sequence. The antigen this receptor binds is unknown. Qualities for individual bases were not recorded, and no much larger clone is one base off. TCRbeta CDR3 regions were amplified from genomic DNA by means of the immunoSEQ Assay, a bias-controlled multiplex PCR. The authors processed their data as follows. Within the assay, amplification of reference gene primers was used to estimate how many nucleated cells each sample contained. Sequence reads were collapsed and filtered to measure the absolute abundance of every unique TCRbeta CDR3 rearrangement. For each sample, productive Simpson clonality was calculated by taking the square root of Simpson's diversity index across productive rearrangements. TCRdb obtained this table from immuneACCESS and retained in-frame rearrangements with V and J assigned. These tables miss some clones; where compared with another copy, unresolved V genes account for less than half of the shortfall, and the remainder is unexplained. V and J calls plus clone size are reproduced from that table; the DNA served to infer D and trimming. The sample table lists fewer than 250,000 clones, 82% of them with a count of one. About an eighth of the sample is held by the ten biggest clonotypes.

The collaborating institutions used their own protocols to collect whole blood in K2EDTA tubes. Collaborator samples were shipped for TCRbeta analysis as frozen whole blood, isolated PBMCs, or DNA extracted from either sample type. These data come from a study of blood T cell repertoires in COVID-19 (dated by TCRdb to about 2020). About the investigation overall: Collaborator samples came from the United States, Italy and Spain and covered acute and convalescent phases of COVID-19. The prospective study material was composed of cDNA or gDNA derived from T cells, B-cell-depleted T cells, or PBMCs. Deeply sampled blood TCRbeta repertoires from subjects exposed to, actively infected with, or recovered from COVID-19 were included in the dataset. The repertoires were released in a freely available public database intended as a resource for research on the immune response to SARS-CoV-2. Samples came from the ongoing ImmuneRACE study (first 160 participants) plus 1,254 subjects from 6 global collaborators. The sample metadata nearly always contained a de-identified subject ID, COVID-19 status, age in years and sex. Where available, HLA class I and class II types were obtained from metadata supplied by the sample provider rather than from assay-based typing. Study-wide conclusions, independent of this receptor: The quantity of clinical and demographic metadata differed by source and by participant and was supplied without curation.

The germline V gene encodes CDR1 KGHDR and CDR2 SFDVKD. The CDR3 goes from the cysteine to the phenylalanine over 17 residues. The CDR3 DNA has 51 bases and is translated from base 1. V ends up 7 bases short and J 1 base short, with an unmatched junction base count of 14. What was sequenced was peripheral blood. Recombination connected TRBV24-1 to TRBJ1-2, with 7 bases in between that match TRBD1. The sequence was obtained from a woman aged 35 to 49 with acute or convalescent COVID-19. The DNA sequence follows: TGTGCCACCAGGACGATAGAGGGGACAGCTAATAACTATGGCTACACCTTC. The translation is CATRTIEGTANNYGYTF.